Shown below are 2 T cell receptor beta chains from a single sample sequenced in a study of Ad26.COV2.S vaccination and SARS-CoV-2 variants. The treatment was: 19 received Ad26.COV2.S at low or high dose, single or two shots; several received placebo; per-sample allocation not given. Specimen acquisition occurred on day 63 following the initial vaccine or placebo injection. Using immunoSEQ multiplex PCR, the repertoire was profiled, and TCRdb retains in-frame clones only, with some absent. The data contain 410,000 or so clones, approximately 90% of them singletons. The source material was peripheral blood, sampled in a trial of Ad26.COV2.S vaccine versus placebo. All receptors derive from a person between 18 and 65 years old who received the Ad26.COV2.S COVID-19 vaccine or a placebo.

The J gene is TRBJ2-2, the V gene TRBV29-1; 8 nucleotides match TRBD1. Germline CDR1 is SQVTM and CDR2 is ANQGSEA. V gave up 6 bases and J gave up 5 bases; unmatched junction bases: 11. CDR3 length: 15 residues. This chain's CDR3 is CSVRLTGVGTGELFF. For the CDR3, the DNA is TGCAGCGTGCGCTTGACAGGGGTTGGAACCGGGGAGCTGTTTTTT.

The chain recombines TRBV25-1 with TRBJ2-5; TRBD1 aligns across 7 bases. This CDR3 spans 17 amino acids. Germline V gene sequence: CDR1 MGHDK, CDR2 SYGVNS. Trimming cost V 0 bases and J 5 bases; bases outside gene matches: 12. In DNA, the CDR3 is TGTGCCAGCAGTGAATATAAACTCGAGACAGGGTGGGAGACCCAGTACTTC. Protein: CASSEYKLETGWETQYF.